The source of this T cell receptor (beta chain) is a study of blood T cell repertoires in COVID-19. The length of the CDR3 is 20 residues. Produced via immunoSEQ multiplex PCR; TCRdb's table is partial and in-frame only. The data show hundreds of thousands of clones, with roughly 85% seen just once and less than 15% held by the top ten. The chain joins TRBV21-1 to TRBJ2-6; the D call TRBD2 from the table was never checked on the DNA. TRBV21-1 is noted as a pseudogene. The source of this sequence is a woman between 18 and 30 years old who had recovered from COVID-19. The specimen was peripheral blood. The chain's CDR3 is CASSNFGLLEGYSGANVLTF. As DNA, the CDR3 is TGTGCCAGCAGCAATTTTGGGCTACTGGAGGGGTACTCTGGGGCCAACGTCCTGACTTTC.